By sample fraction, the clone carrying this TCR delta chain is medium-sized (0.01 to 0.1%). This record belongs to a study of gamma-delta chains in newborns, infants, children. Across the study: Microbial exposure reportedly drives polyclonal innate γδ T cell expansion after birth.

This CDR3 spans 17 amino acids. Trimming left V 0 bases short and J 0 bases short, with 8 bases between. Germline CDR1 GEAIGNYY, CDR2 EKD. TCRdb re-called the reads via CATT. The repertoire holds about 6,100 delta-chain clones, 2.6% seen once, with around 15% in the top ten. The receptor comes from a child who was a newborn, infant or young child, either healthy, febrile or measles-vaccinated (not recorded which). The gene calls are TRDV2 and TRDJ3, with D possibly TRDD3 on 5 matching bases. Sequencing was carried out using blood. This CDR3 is CACDTLTGSWDTRQMFF. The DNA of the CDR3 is TGTGCCTGTGACACCTTGACTGGCTCCTGGGACACCCGACAGATGTTTTTC.